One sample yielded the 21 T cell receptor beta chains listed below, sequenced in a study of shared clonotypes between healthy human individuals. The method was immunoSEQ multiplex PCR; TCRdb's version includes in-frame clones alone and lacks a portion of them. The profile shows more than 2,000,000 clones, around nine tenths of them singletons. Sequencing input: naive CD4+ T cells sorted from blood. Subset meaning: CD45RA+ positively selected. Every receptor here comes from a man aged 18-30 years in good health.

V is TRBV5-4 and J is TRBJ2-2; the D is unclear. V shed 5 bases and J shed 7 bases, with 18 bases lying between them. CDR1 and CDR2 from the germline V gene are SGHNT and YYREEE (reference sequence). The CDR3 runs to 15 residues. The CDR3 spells CASRPLDPPSGELFF. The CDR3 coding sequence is TGTGCCAGCAGACCCCTCGACCCACCTAGCGGGGAGCTGTTTTTT. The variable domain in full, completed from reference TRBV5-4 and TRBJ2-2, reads ETGVTQSPTHLIKTRGQQVTLRCSSQSGHNTVSWYQQALGQGPQFIFQYYREEENGRGNFPPRFSGLQFPNYSSELNVNALELDDSALYLCASRPLDPPSGELFFGEGSRLTVL.

As DNA, the CDR3 is TGTGCCAGCAGCTTAGTAGGGACAGGAGATTCACCCCTCCACTTT. The encoded protein is CASSLVGTGDSPLHF. The gene calls are TRBV7-9 and TRBJ1-6, with TRBD1 matching over 8 bases. The CDR3 is made up of 15 amino acids. The germline CDR1 and CDR2 sequences are SEHNR and FQNEAQ (reference sequence). J gave up 8 bases and V 1 base, and 4 bases lay outside the gene matches.

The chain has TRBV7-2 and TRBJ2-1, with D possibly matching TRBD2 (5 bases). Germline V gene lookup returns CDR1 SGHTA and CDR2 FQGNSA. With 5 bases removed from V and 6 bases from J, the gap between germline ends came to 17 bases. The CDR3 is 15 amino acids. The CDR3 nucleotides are TGTGCCAGCAGCCGTACTAGTTCGTTTAGCAATGAGCAGTTCTTC. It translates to CASSRTSSFSNEQFF.

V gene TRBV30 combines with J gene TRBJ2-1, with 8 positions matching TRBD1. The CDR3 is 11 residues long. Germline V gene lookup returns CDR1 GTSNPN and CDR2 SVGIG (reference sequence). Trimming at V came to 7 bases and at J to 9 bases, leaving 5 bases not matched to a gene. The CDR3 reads CALTTGGEQFF. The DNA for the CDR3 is TGTGCCTTGACCACAGGGGGTGAGCAGTTCTTC.

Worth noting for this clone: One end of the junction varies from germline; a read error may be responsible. CDR3 amino acids: CASSLSGSSYEQYF. The CDR3 DNA is TGTGCTAGCAGCTTATCGGGGAGCTCCTACGAGCAGTACTTC. The chain employs TRBV7-7 and TRBJ2-7, with TRBD2 as a possible D gene (5 bases). CDR1 is SSHAT and CDR2 is FNYEAQ in the germline V gene (reference sequence). The CDR3 has 14 amino acids. Looking up the rest from reference TRBV7-7 and TRBJ2-7 gives the full variable domain: GAGVSQSPRYKVTKRGQDVTLRCDPISSHATLYWYQQALGQGPEFLTYFNYEAQPDKSGLPSDRFSAERPEGSISTLTIQRTEQRDSAMYRCASSLSGSSYEQYFGPGTRLTVT.

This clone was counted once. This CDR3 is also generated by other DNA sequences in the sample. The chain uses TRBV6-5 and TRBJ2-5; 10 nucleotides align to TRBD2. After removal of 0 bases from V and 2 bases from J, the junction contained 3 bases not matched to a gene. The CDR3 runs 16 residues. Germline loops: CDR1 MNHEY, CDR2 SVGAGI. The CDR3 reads CASSYSNSGGQETQYF. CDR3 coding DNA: TGTGCCAGCAGTTACTCGAATAGCGGGGGGCAAGAGACCCAGTACTTC.

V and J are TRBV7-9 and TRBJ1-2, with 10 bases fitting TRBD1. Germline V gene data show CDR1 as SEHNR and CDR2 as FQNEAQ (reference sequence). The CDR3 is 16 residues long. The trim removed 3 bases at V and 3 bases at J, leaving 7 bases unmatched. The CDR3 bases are TGTGCCAGCAGCTTCCTAGAGGGACAGGGGCACTATGGCTACACCTTC. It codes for CASSFLEGQGHYGYTF. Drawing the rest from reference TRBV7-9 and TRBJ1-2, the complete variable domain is DTGVSQNPRHKITKRGQNVTFRCDPISEHNRLYWYRQTLGQGPEFLTYFQNEAQLEKSRLLSDRFSAERPKGSFSTLEIQRTEQGDSAMYLCASSFLEGQGHYGYTFGSGTRLTVV.

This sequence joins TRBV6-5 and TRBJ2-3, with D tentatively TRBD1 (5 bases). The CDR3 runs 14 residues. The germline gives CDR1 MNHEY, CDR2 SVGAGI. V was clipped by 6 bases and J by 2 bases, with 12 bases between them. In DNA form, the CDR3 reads TGTGCCAGCAGCCAGGAAGGGGTCACAGATACGCAGTATTTT. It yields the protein CASSQEGVTDTQYF.

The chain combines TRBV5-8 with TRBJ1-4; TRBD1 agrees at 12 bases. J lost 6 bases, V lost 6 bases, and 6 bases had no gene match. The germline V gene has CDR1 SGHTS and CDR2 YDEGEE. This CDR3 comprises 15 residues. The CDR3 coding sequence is TGTGCCAGCAACCGGGACAGGGGGCAGGATGAAAAACTGTTTTTT. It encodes CASNRDRGQDEKLFF.

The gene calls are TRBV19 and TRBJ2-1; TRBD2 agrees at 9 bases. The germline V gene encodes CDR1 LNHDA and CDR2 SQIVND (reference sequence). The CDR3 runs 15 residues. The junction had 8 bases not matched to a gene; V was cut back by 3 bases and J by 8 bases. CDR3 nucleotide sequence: TGTGCCAGTAGTATCGGCGGGAGGGCAAGGGATGAGCAGTTCTTC. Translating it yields CASSIGGRARDEQFF. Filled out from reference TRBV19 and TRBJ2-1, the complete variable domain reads DGGITQSPKYLFRKEGQNVTLSCEQNLNHDAMYWYRQDPGQGLRLIYYSQIVNDFQKGDIAEGYSVSREKKESFPLTVTSAQKNPTAFYLCASSIGGRARDEQFFGPGTRLTVL.

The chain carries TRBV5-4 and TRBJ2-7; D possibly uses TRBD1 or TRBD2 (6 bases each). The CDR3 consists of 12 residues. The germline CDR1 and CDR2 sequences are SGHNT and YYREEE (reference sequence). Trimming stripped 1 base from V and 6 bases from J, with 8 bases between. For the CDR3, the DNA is TGTGCCAGCAGCTTGTGGGGGGCCGAGCAGTACTTC. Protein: CASSLWGAEQYF.

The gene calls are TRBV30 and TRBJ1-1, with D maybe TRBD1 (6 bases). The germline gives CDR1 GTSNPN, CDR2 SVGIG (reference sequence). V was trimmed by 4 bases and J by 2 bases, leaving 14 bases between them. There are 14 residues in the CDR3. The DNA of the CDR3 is TGTGCCTGGAAGGCCGGACAGTATAACACTGAAGCTTTCTTT. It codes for CAWKAGQYNTEAFF.

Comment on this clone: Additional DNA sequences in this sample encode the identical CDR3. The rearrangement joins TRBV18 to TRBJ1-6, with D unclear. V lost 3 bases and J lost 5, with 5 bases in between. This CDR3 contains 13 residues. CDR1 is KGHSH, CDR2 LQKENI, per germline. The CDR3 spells CASSPTDNSPLHF. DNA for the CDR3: TGTGCCAGCTCACCGACCGATAATTCACCCCTCCACTTT.

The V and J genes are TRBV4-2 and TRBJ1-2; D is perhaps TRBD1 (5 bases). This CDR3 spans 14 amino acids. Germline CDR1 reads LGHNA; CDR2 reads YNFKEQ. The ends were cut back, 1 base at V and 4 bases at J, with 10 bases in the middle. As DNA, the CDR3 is TGTGCCAGCAGCCAAGGGGGGGAGGTCTATGGCTACACCTTC. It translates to CASSQGGEVYGYTF.

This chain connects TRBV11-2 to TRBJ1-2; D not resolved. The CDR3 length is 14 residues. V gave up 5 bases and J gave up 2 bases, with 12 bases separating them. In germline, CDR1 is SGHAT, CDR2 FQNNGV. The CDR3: CASSALAENYGYTF. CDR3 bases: TGTGCCAGCAGCGCGTTAGCGGAAAACTATGGCTACACCTTC.

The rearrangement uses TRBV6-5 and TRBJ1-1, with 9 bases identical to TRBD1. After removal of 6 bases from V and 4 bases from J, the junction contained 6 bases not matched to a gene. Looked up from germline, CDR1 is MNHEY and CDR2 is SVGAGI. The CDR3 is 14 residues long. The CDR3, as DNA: TGTGCCAGCAGCGGACAGGGGCGAGTCACTGAAGCTTTCTTT. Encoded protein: CASSGQGRVTEAFF.

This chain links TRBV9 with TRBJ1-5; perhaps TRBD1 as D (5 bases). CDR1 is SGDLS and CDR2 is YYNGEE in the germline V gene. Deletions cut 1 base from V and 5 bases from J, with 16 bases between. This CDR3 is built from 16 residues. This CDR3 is CASSVQGGQRHQPQHF. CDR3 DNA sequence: TGTGCCAGCAGCGTACAGGGAGGCCAAAGGCATCAGCCCCAGCATTTT.

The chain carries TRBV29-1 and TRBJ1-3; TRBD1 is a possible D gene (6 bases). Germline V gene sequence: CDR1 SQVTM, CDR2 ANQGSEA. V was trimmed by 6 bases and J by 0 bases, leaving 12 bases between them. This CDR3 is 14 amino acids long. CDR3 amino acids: CSVAGTLSGNTIYF. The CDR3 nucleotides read TGCAGCGTCGCCGGGACACTCTCTGGAAACACCATATATTTT.

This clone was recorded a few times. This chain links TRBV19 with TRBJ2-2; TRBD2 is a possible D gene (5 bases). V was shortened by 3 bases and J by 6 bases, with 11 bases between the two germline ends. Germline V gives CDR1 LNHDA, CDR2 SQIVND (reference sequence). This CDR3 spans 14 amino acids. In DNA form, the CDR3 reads TGTGCCAGTAGTATTAAATTGGGAGCCGGGGAGCTGTTTTTT. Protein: CASSIKLGAGELFF.

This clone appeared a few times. In DNA, the CDR3 is TGTGCCAGCAGCCCCGGGAGCGTTAAAGAGACCCAGTACTTC. It translates to CASSPGSVKETQYF. This chain uses TRBV7-2 with TRBJ2-5; D is possibly TRBD2 (6 bases). This CDR3 is 14 amino acids long. V was clipped by 5 bases and J by 3 bases, with 13 bases between them. CDR1 and CDR2 (germline): SGHTA, FQGNSA.

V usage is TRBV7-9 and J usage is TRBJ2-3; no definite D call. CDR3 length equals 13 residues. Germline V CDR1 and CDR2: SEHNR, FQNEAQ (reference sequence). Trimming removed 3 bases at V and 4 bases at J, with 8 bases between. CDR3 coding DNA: TGTGCCAGCAGCTTCGGCCTCCCAGATACGCAGTATTTT. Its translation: CASSFGLPDTQYF.